The sequence of this T cell receptor (beta chain) was determined in a study of T cells expressing NK-cell markers. Study summary: Researchers got TCR beta repertoires out of sorted CD3+CD56+NKG2C+, CD3+CD56+NKG2C- and CD3+CD56-NKG2C+ T cells. HCMV seropositivity characterized seven of the eight sequenced donors, and seronegativity one. Study observations and caveats: Researchers report these clonotypes also headed the CD3+CD56-NKG2C+ fraction in a handful of donors.

Concerning this clonotype: The antigen is not known.

TCR beta cDNA was generated via 5'RACE template switching incorporating UMIs. TCRdb re-called the 5' RACE reads and gives one entry per CDR3 protein, without DNA. This sample's clone table lists some 140,000 distinct CDR3 sequences. The CDR3 consists of 14 residues. CDR1 and CDR2 (germline): MNHNS, SASEGT. Sequences were obtained from blood T cells: a sorted CD56 or NKG2C T cell subset, CD4+ or CD8+ T cells, or bulk PBMC T cells (not recorded which). The clonotype was recovered from a woman aged 45-65 years in good health. V and J are TRBV6-1 and TRBJ1-6; TCRdb's D call, TRBD1, is unchecked because there is no DNA. The CDR3 protein is CASSEGQDNSPLHF.